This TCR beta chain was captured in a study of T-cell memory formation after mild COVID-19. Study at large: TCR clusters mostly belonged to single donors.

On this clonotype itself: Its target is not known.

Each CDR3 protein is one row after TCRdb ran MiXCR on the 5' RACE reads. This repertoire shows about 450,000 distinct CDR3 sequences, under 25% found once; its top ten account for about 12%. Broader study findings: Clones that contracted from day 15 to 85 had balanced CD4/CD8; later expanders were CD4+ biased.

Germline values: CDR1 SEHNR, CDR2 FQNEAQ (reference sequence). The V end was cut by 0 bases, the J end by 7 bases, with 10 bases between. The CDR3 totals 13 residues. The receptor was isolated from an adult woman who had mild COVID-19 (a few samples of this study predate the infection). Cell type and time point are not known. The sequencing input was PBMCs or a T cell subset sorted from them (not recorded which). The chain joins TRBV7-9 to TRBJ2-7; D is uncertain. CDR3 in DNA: TGTGCCAGCAGCTTAGCCCGAACGGCGGAGCAGTACTTC. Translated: CASSLARTAEQYF. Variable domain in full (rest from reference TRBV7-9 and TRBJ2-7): DTGVSQNPRHKITKRGQNVTFRCDPISEHNRLYWYRQTLGQGPEFLTYFQNEAQLEKSRLLSDRFSAERPKGSFSTLEIQRTEQGDSAMYLCASSLARTAEQYFGPGTRLTVT.